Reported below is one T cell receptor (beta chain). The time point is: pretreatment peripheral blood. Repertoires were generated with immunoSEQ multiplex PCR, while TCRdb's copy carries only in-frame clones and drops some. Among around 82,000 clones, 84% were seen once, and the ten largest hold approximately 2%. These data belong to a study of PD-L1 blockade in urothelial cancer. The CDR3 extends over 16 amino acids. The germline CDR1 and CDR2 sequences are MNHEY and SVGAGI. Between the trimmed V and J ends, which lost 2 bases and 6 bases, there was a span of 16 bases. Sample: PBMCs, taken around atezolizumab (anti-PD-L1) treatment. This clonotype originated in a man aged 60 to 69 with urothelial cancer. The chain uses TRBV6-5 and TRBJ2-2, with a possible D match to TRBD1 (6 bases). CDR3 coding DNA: TGTGCCAGCAGTTACGATGACAGGAATAAGGCCGGGGAGCTGTTTTTT. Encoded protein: CASSYDDRNKAGELFF.